This TCR beta chain was identified in a study of T cell responses to AZD1222 COVID-19 vaccine. Overall study context: Pooled in the analysis were second doses at about 4 or about 12 weeks. Findings and limits, study-wide: Along spike, vaccine-associated CD4 TCRs were found throughout, with dominance at 160-218 and 743-854. Without day 14 samples, only post-peak T cell repertoires were studied. Among those given AZD1222, only six were seropositive at baseline.

In the case of this clone: Its antigen is not known.

This CDR3 spans 10 amino acids. Deletions cut 9 bases from V and 7 bases from J, with 10 bases between. The germline CDR1 and CDR2 sequences are SGHTS and YDEGEE. The repertoire was sequenced with immunoSEQ multiplex PCR; TCRdb's copy has only in-frame clones and lacks some. The repertoire has fewer than 150,000 clones, around 87% of them found once; the top ten carry approximately 1.6%. This receptor was taken from an adult in good health. The source was peripheral blood, collected on day 0 of AZD1222 vaccination. The chain employs TRBV5-8 and TRBJ1-1, with D unclear. This chain's CDR3 is CATLRGEAFF. CDR3 nucleotides: TGTGCCACACTCCGGGGTGAAGCTTTCTTT.